These 3 T cell receptor beta chains came from one sample sequenced in a study of cytomegalovirus exposure and HLA in healthy donors. Sequencing was performed with immunoSEQ multiplex PCR; in TCRdb, only in-frame clones are kept and a portion is missing. Altogether about 82,000 clones are present, around 94% being singletons, with the ten largest covering 0.65% to 0.7%. Material for sequencing was PBMCs. The receptors derive from a young man in good health and CMV-seronegative.

The V and J genes are TRBV14 and TRBJ1-2; TRBD1 agrees at 9 bases. The CDR3 covers 15 residues. CDR1 SGHDN and CDR2 FVKESK come from the germline V gene. The ends lost 4 bases at V and 4 bases at J; junction bases unmatched: 7. CDR3 amino acids: CASSLAGTGLYGYTF. The CDR3 nucleotides read TGTGCCAGCAGCCTTGCCGGGACAGGGCTCTATGGCTACACCTTC.

The genes are TRBV5-4 and TRBJ1-4, with D tentatively TRBD1 (5 bases). The CDR3 has 15 residues. Germline loops: CDR1 SGHNT, CDR2 YYREEE (reference sequence). Trimming cost V 3 bases and J 7 bases, with 16 bases left between them. The CDR3 loop is CASSWGLGEGEKLFF. In DNA, the CDR3 is TGTGCCAGCAGCTGGGGACTCGGAGAGGGTGAAAAACTGTTTTTT.

The chain uses TRBV27 and TRBJ2-3; TRBD2 matches at 10 bases. Germline V gene data show CDR1 as MNHEY and CDR2 as SMNVEV (reference sequence). This CDR3 contains 16 residues. Trimming cost V 3 bases and J 6 bases; bases outside gene matches: 9. The CDR3 is CASSLAVLAGDDTQYF. CDR3 sequence (DNA): TGTGCCAGCAGTTTGGCTGTTCTAGCGGGAGATGATACGCAGTATTTT.